This passage covers 25 T cell receptor beta chains from one sample sequenced in a study of blood T cell repertoires in COVID-19. Sequenced by immunoSEQ multiplex PCR; TCRdb stores in-frame clones only, minus some. The data hold about 190,000 clones, with approximately 84% observed a single time. Sequenced input: PBMCs or T cells enriched from blood (not recorded which). The receptors stem from a woman between 25 and 40 years old who had recovered from COVID-19.

The V call is TRBV29-1, the J call TRBJ1-2, with TRBD1 as a possible D gene (5 bases). The germline V gene encodes CDR1 SQVTM and CDR2 ANQGSEA. Deletions cut 3 bases from V and 5 bases from J, with 16 bases between. This CDR3 is built from 14 residues. CDR3 in DNA: TGCAGCGTTGAGGGGCTGGGGGGTGGTTATGGCTACACCTTC. Translating it yields CSVEGLGGGYGYTF.

The chain combines TRBV28 with TRBJ1-2; D is ambiguous. V was pared by 5 bases and J by 8 bases, with 18 bases between. The V gene's germline CDR1 is MDHEN and CDR2 SYDVKM. CDR3 length: 14 amino acids. The CDR3 DNA reads as TGTGCCAGCAGTCCCCCCACGGGAGGAGGGGGCTACACCTTC. It codes for CASSPPTGGGGYTF.

This chain uses TRBV6-5 with TRBJ1-2, with D perhaps TRBD1 (5 bases). Trimming took off 5 bases at V and 2 bases at J, with 6 bases between the two ends. Germline V gives CDR1 MNHEY, CDR2 SVGAGI. This CDR3 is built from 12 residues. The DNA of the CDR3 is TGTGCCAGCAGTCGGGGGAACTATGGCTACACCTTC. Encoded protein: CASSRGNYGYTF.

The chain employs TRBV7-2 and TRBJ2-3; D not resolved. Germline assignment: CDR1 SGHTA and CDR2 FQGNSA. Between the trimmed V and J ends, which lost 1 base and 4 bases, there was a span of 9 bases. The CDR3 extends over 14 amino acids. The CDR3 protein is CASSLGWSADTQYF. DNA for the CDR3: TGTGCCAGCAGCTTAGGATGGAGCGCAGATACGCAGTATTTT.

The V and J genes are TRBV2 and TRBJ1-2, with 7 bases lining up with TRBD1. Germline-derived CDR1 and CDR2 are SNHLY and FYNNEI. The CDR3 consists of 15 residues. The V and J ends lost 6 bases and 4 bases, in that order; junction bases with no gene match: 11. The CDR3 region is CASSERTGRGYGYTF. For the CDR3, the DNA is TGTGCCAGCAGCGAAAGGACAGGTAGAGGCTATGGCTACACCTTC.

This clone was detected once. V gene TRBV15 combines with J gene TRBJ2-7; unclear D gene. Looked up from germline, CDR1 is LNHNV and CDR2 is YYDKDF (reference sequence). Trimming took 1 base from V and 3 from J, leaving 4 bases between them. The CDR3 covers 12 residues. The CDR3: CATSRAYYEQYF. DNA of the CDR3: TGTGCCACCAGCAGAGCCTACTACGAGCAGTACTTC.

This chain links TRBV6-6 with TRBJ2-5; 10 nucleotides match TRBD1. Germline values: CDR1 MNHNY, CDR2 SVGAGI (reference sequence). The ends lost 4 bases at V and 4 bases at J; junction bases unmatched: 6. The CDR3 runs to 15 residues. Here the CDR3 reads CASSWDRGVGETQYF. CDR3 bases: TGTGCCAGCAGTTGGGACAGGGGAGTAGGAGAGACCCAGTACTTC.

This chain connects TRBV10-3 to TRBJ1-5; no firm D call. Trimming took off 4 bases at V and 4 bases at J, with 17 bases between the two ends. This CDR3 contains 16 residues. CDR1 and CDR2 from the germline V gene are ENHRY and SYGVKD. The CDR3 nucleotides read TGTGCCATCAGTGCCGGATCGACTGATGATAATCAGCCCCAGCATTTT. Its protein product is CAISAGSTDDNQPQHF.

The chain recombines TRBV3-1 (or the pseudogene TRBV3-2) with TRBJ2-2; possible D gene TRBD2, 5 bases. The CDR3 extends over 14 amino acids. Between the trimmed V and J ends, which lost 3 bases and 8 bases, there was a span of 13 bases. Germline-derived CDR1 and CDR2 are LGHDT and YNNKEL (reference sequence). CDR3: CASSQRVRTGELFF. CDR3 nucleotide sequence: TGTGCCAGCAGCCAGAGGGTTCGTACGGGGGAGCTGTTTTTT.

The chain links TRBV5-1 to TRBJ1-2, with TRBD1 matching 11 bases. Germline V gene data show CDR1 as SGHRS and CDR2 as YFSETQ. Unmatched junction bases numbered 4, after V lost 0 bases and J lost 6 bases. The CDR3 sequence is 15 residues long. Written as DNA, the CDR3 is TGCGCCAGCAGCTTGGGAGGACAGGGGGCTCATGGCTACACCTTC. Protein sequence: CASSLGGQGAHGYTF.

The V and J genes are TRBV3-1 (or the pseudogene TRBV3-2) and TRBJ2-6; TRBD1 matches 10 bases. The CDR3 contains 18 residues. V shed 4 bases, J shed 2 bases, and the junction held 8 bases outside the gene matches. Germline assignment: CDR1 LGHDT and CDR2 YNNKEL (reference sequence). This CDR3 is CASSRRQGAQPGANVLTF. Written as DNA, the CDR3 is TGTGCCAGCAGCCGAAGACAGGGGGCGCAGCCTGGGGCCAACGTCCTGACTTTC.

The chain combines TRBV6-1 with TRBJ1-2, with a weak D call TRBD1 (6 bases). The germline gives CDR1 MNHNS, CDR2 SASEGT. V lost 1 base and J lost 7, with 16 bases in between. The CDR3 is 15 residues long. This CDR3 is CASSEEVAGVTGYTF. The CDR3 nucleotides read TGTGCCAGCAGTGAAGAGGTGGCAGGGGTGACTGGCTACACCTTC.

The J gene is TRBJ1-2, the V gene TRBV5-5; the match to TRBD1 covers 12 bases. Germline V gene data show CDR1 as SGHKS and CDR2 as YYEKEE (reference sequence). This CDR3 has 14 amino acids. The J segment lost 7 bases and the V segment lost 7 bases, leaving 8 bases of the junction unmatched. CDR3 nucleotides: TGTGCCAGCCTTCGGGACAGGGGGCCTCGTGGCTACACCTTC. Its translation: CASLRDRGPRGYTF.

The V and J genes are TRBV18 and TRBJ2-7, with D perhaps TRBD2 (5 bases). Germline assignment: CDR1 KGHSH and CDR2 LQKENI. This CDR3 region has 14 residues. Trimming left V 8 bases short and J 1 base short, with 15 bases between. This CDR3 is CASRARDDSYEQYV. CDR3 nucleotides: TGTGCCAGCCGAGCCCGGGATGATTCCTACGAGCAGTACGTC.

The chain recombines TRBV5-1 with TRBJ2-2; D may be TRBD2 (6 bases). Trimming shortened V by 5 bases and J by 1 base, and 12 bases separated the two germline ends. In germline, CDR1 is SGHRS, CDR2 YFSETQ. The CDR3 contains 15 residues. The CDR3, as DNA: TGCGCCAGCAGTGAGTTTAGCGGGAACACCGGGGAGCTGTTTTTT. This encodes CASSEFSGNTGELFF.

This rearrangement joins TRBV19 to TRBJ2-7; D gene uncertain. Looked up from germline, CDR1 is LNHDA and CDR2 is SQIVND (reference sequence). Trimming left V 3 bases short and J 2 bases short, with 11 bases between. The CDR3 totals 14 residues. CDR3 sequence reads: CASSIATGTYEQYF. CDR3 nucleotide sequence: TGTGCCAGTAGTATTGCGACGGGTACCTACGAGCAGTACTTC.

The chain is built from TRBV6-5 and TRBJ2-7; 7 bases are a match to TRBD1. The germline gives CDR1 MNHEY, CDR2 SVGAGI. With 6 bases clipped from V and 0 bases from J, the junction kept 8 bases outside the gene matches. This CDR3 has 15 amino acids. This CDR3 is CASSDTDRASYEQYF. The CDR3 nucleotides are TGTGCCAGCAGCGATACCGACAGGGCCTCCTACGAGCAGTACTTC.

The J gene is TRBJ2-7, the V gene TRBV6-1, with 9 positions matching TRBD2. The CDR3 is made up of 16 amino acids. With 0 bases clipped from V and 0 bases from J, the junction kept 3 bases outside the gene matches. The V gene's germline CDR1 is MNHNS and CDR2 SASEGT. The CDR3 is CASSEARRGGSYEQYV. The DNA of the CDR3 is TGTGCCAGCAGTGAAGCGAGGCGGGGGGGCTCCTACGAGCAGTACGTC.

The CDR3 nucleotides read TGTGCCAGCAGTTCCTTCGGGGCAGATACGCAGTATTTT. Amino acids: CASSSFGADTQYF. The chain joins TRBV21-1 to TRBJ2-3; TRBD2 reflects the table's D call only, with no check against the DNA. TRBV21-1 is a pseudogene segment. The CDR3 covers 13 residues.

The chain is built from TRBV4-1 and TRBJ2-7; 7 nucleotides match TRBD1. The V segment lost 1 base and the J segment 4 bases; nucleotides outside the gene matches: 16. This CDR3 contains 18 residues. Germline V gene lookup returns CDR1 MGHRA and CDR2 YSYEKL. Here the CDR3 DNA reads TGCGCCAGCAGCCAAGTTGGGATGACAGGGAATGTTCGGTACGAGCAGTACGTC. Protein: CASSQVGMTGNVRYEQYV.

Written as DNA, the CDR3 is TGTGCCTGGGCCGACACGGCGAATGAAAAACTGTTTTTT. Amino acid sequence: CAWADTANEKLFF. The V call is TRBV30, the J call TRBJ1-4; the D is unclear. CDR3 length equals 13 residues. CDR1 and CDR2 (germline): GTSNPN, SVGIG (reference sequence). The ends were cut back, 5 bases at V and 5 bases at J, with 12 bases in the middle.

In DNA, the CDR3 is TGCGCCAGCAGCTTTGGACAGGGCGACTATGGCTACACCTTC. This sequence encodes CASSFGQGDYGYTF. The chain has TRBV5-1 and TRBJ1-2; 8 nucleotides line up with TRBD1. The germline V gene has CDR1 SGHRS and CDR2 YFSETQ. V lost 2 bases to trimming and J lost 3 bases; unmatched junction nucleotides: 3. This CDR3 is built from 14 residues.

This clone occurred once. The gene calls are TRBV5-1 and TRBJ2-2; 7 nucleotides align to TRBD2. This CDR3 is built from 17 residues. V lost 0 bases to trimming and J lost 2 bases; unmatched junction nucleotides: 7. CDR1 SGHRS and CDR2 YFSETQ come from the germline V gene. DNA of the CDR3: TGCGCCAGCAGCTTGGTCTCGGCTAGCGGAAACACCGGGGAGCTGTTTTTT. Residues: CASSLVSASGNTGELFF.

V is TRBV7-3 and J is TRBJ2-1; 13 bases fit TRBD2. Germline V gives CDR1 SGHTA, CDR2 FQGTGA. The CDR3 consists of 16 residues. V trimming: 5 bases; J trimming: 3 bases; junction bases outside the gene matches: 4. DNA for the CDR3: TGTGCCAGCAGCGACCGACTAGCGGGAGGCTACAATGAGCAGTTCTTC. Translating it yields CASSDRLAGGYNEQFF.

This clone was seen a handful of times. The V gene is TRBV5-4, the J gene TRBJ1-2; TRBD1 aligns across 7 bases. J was trimmed by 3 bases and V by 0 bases; bases with no gene match: 5. Looked up from germline, CDR1 is SGHNT and CDR2 is YYREEE (reference sequence). There are 15 residues in the CDR3. The CDR3 DNA reads TGTGCCAGCAGCTTGGAAATAGGGGGCGACTATGGCTACACCTTC. Residues: CASSLEIGGDYGYTF.